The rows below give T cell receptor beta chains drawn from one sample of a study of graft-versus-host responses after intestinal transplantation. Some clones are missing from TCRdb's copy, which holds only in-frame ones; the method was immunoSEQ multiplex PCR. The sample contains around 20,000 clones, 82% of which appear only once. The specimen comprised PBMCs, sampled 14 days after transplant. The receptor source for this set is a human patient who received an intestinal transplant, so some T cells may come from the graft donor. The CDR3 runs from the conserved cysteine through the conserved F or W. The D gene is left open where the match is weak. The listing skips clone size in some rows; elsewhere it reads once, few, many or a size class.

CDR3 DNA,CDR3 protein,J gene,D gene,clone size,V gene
TGTGCCAGCAATAAACAGGGAGATAGTGGCTATGGCTACACCTTC,CASNKQGDSGYGYTF,TRBJ1-2,.,.,TRBV27
TGTGCCAGCAGCTTTCGGTCCAAGGGAGGAAACACCATATATTTT,CASSFRSKGGNTIYF,TRBJ1-3,.,.,TRBV21-1
TGTGCCAGCAGCTCCCGGCTTACGGGGAACACTGAAGCTTTCTTT,CASSSRLTGNTEAFF,TRBJ1-1,.,.,TRBV5-5
TGTGCCTGGAGTGTAATTCGAACTAGCGGGGGGCCGAACACCGGGGAGCTGTTTTTT,CAWSVIRTSGGPNTGELFF,TRBJ2-2,TRBD2,.,TRBV30
TGCGCCAGCAGCCAAGATGAGACTTCTCTCCCCTACGAGCAGTACTTC,CASSQDETSLPYEQYF,TRBJ2-7,.,.,TRBV4-1
TGTGCCAGCAGTCCGGCCGCCGATGAAAAACTGTTTTTT,CASSPAADEKLFF,TRBJ1-4,.,.,TRBV6-5
TGTGCCAGTAGTCCCTGGGACAGTCCCTACGAGCAGTACTTC,CASSPWDSPYEQYF,TRBJ2-7,TRBD1,.,TRBV19
TGCGCCAGCAGCCAAGAAATACAGTTTCATCAGCCCCAGCATTTT,CASSQEIQFHQPQHF,TRBJ1-5,.,.,TRBV4-1
TGTGCCAGCAGACGGGACAGCTCCTACGAGCAGTACTTC,CASRRDSSYEQYF,TRBJ2-7,TRBD1,.,TRBV2
TGTGCCAGCAGCGGACCCGGGGCAGAGACCCAGTACTTC,CASSGPGAETQYF,TRBJ2-5,.,.,TRBV7-6
TGTGCCAGCAGCTCCGCAGGGTTCGACTACGAGCAGTACTTC,CASSSAGFDYEQYF,TRBJ2-7,.,.,TRBV5-4
TGCGCCAGCAGCCAACCCCAGGAAGGGAGTGGAAACACCATATATTTT,CASSQPQEGSGNTIYF,TRBJ1-3,.,few,TRBV4-1
TGTGCCAGCAGTTACTCACTGGGGGGAACCGGGGAGCTGTTTTTT,CASSYSLGGTGELFF,TRBJ2-2,.,.,TRBV6-5
TGTGCCAGCAGCGCTCTAGCGACCTATGAGCAGTACTTC,CASSALATYEQYF,TRBJ2-7,.,.,TRBV5-6
TGCGCCAGCAGCTCGGGACAGGGGGCTTCACCCCTCCACTTT,CASSSGQGASPLHF,TRBJ1-6,TRBD1,.,TRBV5-1
TGTGCCAGCAGTGATCGGGGGAACACCATATATTTT,CASSDRGNTIYF,TRBJ1-3,.,.,TRBV2
TGTGCCAGCAGTTTATCCAGCGGGCTAATATACGAGCAGTACTTC,CASSLSSGLIYEQYF,TRBJ2-7,.,.,TRBV28
TGTGCCAGCAGCTTAAGAGGGGACACCGGGGAGCTGTTTTTT,CASSLRGDTGELFF,TRBJ2-2,.,.,TRBV7-3
TGCGCCAGCCGACGGGACAGACCCTTGAGCTCCTACGAGCAGTACTTC,CASRRDRPLSSYEQYF,TRBJ2-7,TRBD1,few,TRBV5-1
TGTGCCAGTAGTATGACCGGGGGTGGTAGCACAGATACGCAGTATTTT,CASSMTGGGSTDTQYF,TRBJ2-3,.,.,TRBV19
TGTGCCAGCAGCTTTGGGACTAGGCCTAGTGAGCAGTACTTC,CASSFGTRPSEQYF,TRBJ2-7,TRBD2,.,TRBV13
TGCGCCAGCAGCCCTGGGGGGGCTGAAGCTTTCTTT,CASSPGGAEAFF,TRBJ1-1,.,.,TRBV5-1
TGTGCCAGCAGTTCTGGGGGCGCGGTCCACGAGCAGTACTTC,CASSSGGAVHEQYF,TRBJ2-7,.,once,TRBV28
TGTGCCAGCAGCTTACTTCTAGCGGAAGACTATCCTAGCACAGATACGCAGTATTTT,CASSLLLAEDYPSTDTQYF,TRBJ2-3,TRBD2,.,TRBV7-2
TGTGCCAGCCGCAGGGGAACGAACACCGGGGAGCTGTTTTTT,CASRRGTNTGELFF,TRBJ2-2,.,.,TRBV6-5
TGCAGCGCTTCACTAGCGGGAGGTGGAAATGAGCAGTTCTTC,CSASLAGGGNEQFF,TRBJ2-1,TRBD2,.,TRBV29-1
TGCAGCGCCCGGACAGACACAGATACGCAGTATTTT,CSARTDTDTQYF,TRBJ2-3,.,.,TRBV29-1
TGTGCCAGCAGCCAAAAACTAGCGGGAGGGCCCAATGAGCAGTTCTTC,CASSQKLAGGPNEQFF,TRBJ2-1,TRBD2,few,TRBV4-2
TGCGCCAGCAGCCAAGCCGGGGACAGCTCCAACGAGCAGTACTTC,CASSQAGDSSNEQYF,TRBJ2-7,TRBD1,.,TRBV4-1
TGTGCCAGCAGCCTTGCGGCAGGGGGCGGCTACGAGCAGTACTTC,CASSLAAGGGYEQYF,TRBJ2-7,TRBD1,.,TRBV11-2
TGTGCCAGCAGTGGGGACGGGGCTCCCGGGGAGCTGTTTTTT,CASSGDGAPGELFF,TRBJ2-2,.,few,TRBV6-1